These 12 T cell receptor beta chains came from one sample sequenced in a study of T-cell memory formation after mild COVID-19. TCRdb redid the calling of the 5' RACE reads with MiXCR, one entry per CDR3 protein. The sample carries about 58,000 distinct CDR3 sequences, 25% to 35% recorded once. Sequences were obtained from PBMCs or a T cell subset sorted from them (not recorded which). All receptors come from a young man who had mild COVID-19 (a few samples of this study predate the infection). Cell type and time point are not known.

This chain joins TRBV7-2 and TRBJ1-5; D is unresolved. This CDR3 contains 14 residues. The V and J ends lost 5 bases and 4 bases respectively, with 12 bases between them. The germline CDR1 and CDR2 sequences are SGHTA and FQGNSA. DNA for the CDR3: TGTGCCAGCAGCCCACCCGAGAGGAATCAGCCCCAGCATTTT. This sequence encodes CASSPPERNQPQHF. The entire variable domain, with the rest obtained from reference TRBV7-2 and TRBJ1-5, is as follows: GAGVSQSPSNKVTEKGKDVELRCDPISGHTALYWYRQSLGQGLEFLIYFQGNSAPDKSGLPSDRFSAERTGGSVSTLTIQRTQQEDSAVYLCASSPPERNQPQHFGDGTRLSIL.

A few counts support this clonotype. The chain combines TRBV29-1 with TRBJ2-2; perhaps TRBD1 as D (5 bases). Trimming left V 3 bases short and J 5 bases short, with 10 bases between. Germline CDR1 reads SQVTM; CDR2 reads ANQGSEA. This CDR3 is 13 amino acids long. The CDR3 region has the DNA TGCAGCGTTGACAGGGTGGGAACCGGGGAGCTGTTTTTT. This codes for CSVDRVGTGELFF.

This clonotype was observed a few times. V usage is TRBV20-1 and J usage is TRBJ2-1, with D hard to call. The length of the CDR3 is 12 residues. V dropped 7 bases and J dropped 9 bases, with 16 bases sitting between them. CDR1 is DFQATT, CDR2 SNEGSKA, per germline (reference sequence). Written as DNA, the CDR3 is TGCAGTGTTAACCTAGTTAATCCTGAGCAGTTCTTC. Its translation: CSVNLVNPEQFF.

In its sample, this clonotype was seen a few times. The chain uses TRBV6-5 and TRBJ1-5, with unresolved D. Germline V gives CDR1 MNHEY, CDR2 SVGAGI. This CDR3 spans 17 amino acids. V was cut by 5 bases and J by 0 bases, with 17 bases left in between. The CDR3 loop reads CASSPRMGSYSNQPQHF. CDR3 DNA: TGTGCCAGCAGTCCCCGGATGGGGAGCTATAGCAATCAGCCCCAGCATTTT.

V gene TRBV30 combines with J gene TRBJ2-2; D remains ambiguous. Germline assignment: CDR1 GTSNPN and CDR2 SVGIG (reference sequence). V lost 5 bases, J lost 8 bases, and 12 bases lay in between. The CDR3 contains 12 residues. CDR3 protein: CAWSWGSGELFF. In DNA, the CDR3 is TGTGCCTGGTCTTGGGGTTCGGGGGAGCTGTTTTTT.

This rearrangement joins TRBV7-9 to TRBJ2-7, with 8 bases fitting TRBD2. Germline loops: CDR1 SEHNR, CDR2 FQNEAQ (reference sequence). The V segment lost 5 bases and the J segment 1 base; nucleotides outside the gene matches: 10. The CDR3 is 16 residues long. The CDR3 loop is CASSAKAGGRSYEQYF. The CDR3 DNA sequence: TGTGCCAGCAGCGCGAAGGCGGGGGGAAGATCCTACGAGCAGTACTTC.

The table lists this clonotype with a few counts. The chain carries TRBV27 and TRBJ2-1, with D tentatively TRBD2 (6 bases). Germline V gives CDR1 MNHEY, CDR2 SMNVEV (reference sequence). V was pared by 1 base and J by 10 bases, with 14 bases between. This CDR3 spans 14 amino acids. CDR3 in amino acids: CASSLLLPGVEQFF. DNA of the CDR3: TGTGCCAGCAGTTTATTACTCCCGGGGGTCGAGCAGTTCTTC.

The rearrangement uses TRBV29-1 and TRBJ2-2, with D hard to call. The CDR3 runs 14 residues. Per germline, CDR1 SQVTM and CDR2 ANQGSEA. V was trimmed by 2 bases and J by 0 bases, leaving 7 bases between them. DNA of the CDR3: TGCAGCGTTGAAAGGTCCGCGAACACCGGGGAGCTGTTTTTT. Protein sequence: CSVERSANTGELFF.

A remark on this clonotype: Mismatch with germline at one junction end may stem from a read error. This chain links TRBV2 with TRBJ2-1; 11 nucleotides agree with TRBD1. CDR3 length: 14 residues. CDR1 and CDR2 (germline): SNHLY, FYNNEI. The CDR3 DNA reads TGTGCCAGCATTACCGGGACAGGGGGACCCCTGGGTGTCTTC. It translates to CASITGTGGPLGVF.

This clonotype was picked up a small number of times. The chain combines TRBV11-2 with TRBJ2-1; possibly TRBD2 for D (5 bases). Germline V gene sequence: CDR1 SGHAT, CDR2 FQNNGV. V lost 5 bases and J 7 bases, leaving 9 bases between the germline ends. The CDR3 sequence is 12 residues long. The CDR3 protein is CASSRGGNEQFF. The CDR3 bases are TGTGCCAGCAGCCGAGGCGGGAATGAGCAGTTCTTC.

This clonotype was seen at least ten times. The V gene is TRBV3-1, the J gene TRBJ2-5; unclear D gene. This CDR3 region has 14 residues. CDR1 is LGHDT and CDR2 is YNNKEL in the germline V gene (reference sequence). V was cut by 4 bases and J by 8 bases, with 17 bases left in between. The CDR3 DNA sequence: TGTGCCAGCAGCCTACTACACACCAAGAGAACCCAGTACTTC. Translation: CASSLLHTKRTQYF.

The chain carries TRBV29-1 and TRBJ2-1; no clear D. This CDR3 region has 13 residues. CDR1 is SQVTM and CDR2 is ANQGSEA in the germline V gene. Trimming took off 1 base at V and 5 bases at J, with 9 bases between the two ends. In DNA form, the CDR3 reads TGCAGCGTTGAAGGGGTCAATGACAATGAGCAGTTCTTC. Encoded protein: CSVEGVNDNEQFF.